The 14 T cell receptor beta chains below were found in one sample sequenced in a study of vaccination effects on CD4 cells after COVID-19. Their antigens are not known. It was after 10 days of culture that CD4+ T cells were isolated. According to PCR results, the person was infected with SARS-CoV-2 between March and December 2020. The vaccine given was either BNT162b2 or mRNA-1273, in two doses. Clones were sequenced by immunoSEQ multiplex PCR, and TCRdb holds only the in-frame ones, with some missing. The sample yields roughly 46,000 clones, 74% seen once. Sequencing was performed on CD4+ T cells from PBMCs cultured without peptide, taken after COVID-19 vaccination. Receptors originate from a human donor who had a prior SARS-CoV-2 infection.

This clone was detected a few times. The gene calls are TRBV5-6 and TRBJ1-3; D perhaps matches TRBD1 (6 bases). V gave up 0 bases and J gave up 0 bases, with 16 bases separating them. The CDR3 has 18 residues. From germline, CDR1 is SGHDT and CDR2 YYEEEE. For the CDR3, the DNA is TGTGCCAGCAGCTTGGCCTATGCAGGGGCCGACTCTGGAAACACCATATATTTT. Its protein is CASSLAYAGADSGNTIYF.

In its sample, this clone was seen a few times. This chain's CDR3 is CASSLWGQGHQPQHF. The CDR3 nucleotides read TGTGCCAGCAGCTTGTGGGGACAGGGGCATCAGCCCCAGCATTTT. The V and J genes are TRBV5-6 and TRBJ1-5, with 10 bases identical to TRBD1. CDR3 length: 15 amino acids. The ends lost 1 base at V and 5 bases at J; junction bases unmatched: 3. The germline V gene has CDR1 SGHDT and CDR2 YYEEEE. The variable domain in full, with the rest retrieved from reference TRBV5-6 and TRBJ1-5, is DAGVTQSPTHLIKTRGQQVTLRCSPKSGHDTVSWYQQALGQGPQFIFQYYEEEERQRGNFPDRFSGHQFPNYSSELNVNALLLGDSALYLCASSLWGQGHQPQHFGDGTRLSIL.

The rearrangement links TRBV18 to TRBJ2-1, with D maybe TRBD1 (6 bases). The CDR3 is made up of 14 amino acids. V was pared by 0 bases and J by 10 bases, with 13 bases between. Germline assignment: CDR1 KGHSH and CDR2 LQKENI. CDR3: CASSPPSLGTEQFF. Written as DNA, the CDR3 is TGTGCCAGCTCACCACCGAGTCTCGGGACAGAGCAGTTCTTC.

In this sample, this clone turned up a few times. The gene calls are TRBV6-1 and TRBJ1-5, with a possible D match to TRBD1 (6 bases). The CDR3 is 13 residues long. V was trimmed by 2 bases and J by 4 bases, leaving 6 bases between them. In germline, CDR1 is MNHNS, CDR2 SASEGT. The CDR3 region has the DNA TGTGCCAGCAGTGAACAGGGGAATCAGCCCCAGCATTTT. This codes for CASSEQGNQPQHF.

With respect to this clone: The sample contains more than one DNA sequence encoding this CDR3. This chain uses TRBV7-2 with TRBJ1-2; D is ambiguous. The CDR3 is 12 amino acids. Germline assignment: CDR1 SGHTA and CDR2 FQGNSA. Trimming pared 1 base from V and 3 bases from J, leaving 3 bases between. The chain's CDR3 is CASSLGYYGYTF. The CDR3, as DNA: TGTGCCAGCAGCTTAGGGTACTATGGCTACACCTTC.

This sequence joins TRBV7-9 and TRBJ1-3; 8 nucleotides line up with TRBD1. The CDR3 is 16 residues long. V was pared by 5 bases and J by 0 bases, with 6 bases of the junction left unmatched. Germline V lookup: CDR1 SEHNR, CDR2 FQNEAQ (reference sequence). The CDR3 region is CASSIGQGLSGNTIYF. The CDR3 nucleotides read TGTGCCAGCAGCATCGGACAGGGACTCTCTGGAAACACCATATATTTT.

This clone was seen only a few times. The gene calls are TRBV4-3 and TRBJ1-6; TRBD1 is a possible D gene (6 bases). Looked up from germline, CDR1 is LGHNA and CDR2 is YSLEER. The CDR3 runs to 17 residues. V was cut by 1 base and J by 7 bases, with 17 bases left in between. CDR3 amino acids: CASSQVKGDEVNSPLHF. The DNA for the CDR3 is TGCGCCAGCAGCCAAGTGAAGGGGGACGAGGTAAATTCACCCCTCCACTTT.

In DNA form, the CDR3 reads TGCGCCAGCCGTCAATTAGTCGACAGGGACACTGAAGCTTTCTTT. As protein: CASRQLVDRDTEAFF. This chain connects TRBV4-1 to TRBJ1-1, with TRBD1 matching 7 bases. The V and J ends lost 8 bases and 3 bases, in that order; junction bases with no gene match: 12. The CDR3 spans 15 residues. Germline V lookup: CDR1 MGHRA, CDR2 YSYEKL.

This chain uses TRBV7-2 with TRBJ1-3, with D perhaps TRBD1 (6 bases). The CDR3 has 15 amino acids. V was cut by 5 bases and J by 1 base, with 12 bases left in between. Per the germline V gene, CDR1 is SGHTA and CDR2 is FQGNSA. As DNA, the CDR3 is TGTGCCAGCAGCCGTCAGGGGCTTTCTGGAAACACCATATATTTT. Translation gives CASSRQGLSGNTIYF.

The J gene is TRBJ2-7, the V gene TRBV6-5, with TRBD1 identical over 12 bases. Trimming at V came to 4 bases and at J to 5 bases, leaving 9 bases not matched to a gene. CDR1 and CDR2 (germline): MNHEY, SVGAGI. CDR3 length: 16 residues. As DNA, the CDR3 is TGTGCCAGCAGTTCCACCGGGACAGGGGGCAACAACGAGCAGTACTTC. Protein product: CASSSTGTGGNNEQYF.

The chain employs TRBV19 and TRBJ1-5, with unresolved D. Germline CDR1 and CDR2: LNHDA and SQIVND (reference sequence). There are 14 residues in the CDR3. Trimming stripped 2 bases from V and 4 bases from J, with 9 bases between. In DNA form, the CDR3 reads TGTGCCAGTAGTATATGGTCGAGTAATCAGCCCCAGCATTTT. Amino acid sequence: CASSIWSSNQPQHF.

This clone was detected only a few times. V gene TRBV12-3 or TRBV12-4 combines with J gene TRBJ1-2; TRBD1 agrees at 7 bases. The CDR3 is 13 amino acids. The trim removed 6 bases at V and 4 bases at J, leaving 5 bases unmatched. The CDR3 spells CASRNRGSYGYTF. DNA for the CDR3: TGTGCCAGCAGGAACAGGGGCTCCTATGGCTACACCTTC.

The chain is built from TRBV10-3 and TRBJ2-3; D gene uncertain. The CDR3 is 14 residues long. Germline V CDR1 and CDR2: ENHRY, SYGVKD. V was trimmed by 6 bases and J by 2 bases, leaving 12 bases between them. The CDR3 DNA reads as TGTGCCATCAGGGACCTGAGAGACACAGATACGCAGTATTTT. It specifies CAIRDLRDTDTQYF.

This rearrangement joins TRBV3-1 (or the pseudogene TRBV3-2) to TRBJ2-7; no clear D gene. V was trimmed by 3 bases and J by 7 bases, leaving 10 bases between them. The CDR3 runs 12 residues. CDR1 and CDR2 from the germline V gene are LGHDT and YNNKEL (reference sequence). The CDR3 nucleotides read TGTGCCAGCAGCCACGGGTCCAATGAGCAGTACTTC. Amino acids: CASSHGSNEQYF.